One and the same sample provided the 32 T cell receptor beta chains below, sequenced in a study of beta chain features in type 1 diabetes. Reverse transcribing all isolated RNA meant expressed TCRB transcripts were sequenced. Produced via immunoSEQ multiplex PCR; TCRdb's table is partial and in-frame only. The table shows about 140,000 clones, with 6.9% occurring only once. Input material: central memory CD4+ T cells from blood. The source is a woman in her 30s in good health.

This clone was detected a few times. The gene calls are TRBV4-3 and TRBJ1-5; the D gene is possibly TRBD1 (5 bases). The CDR3 totals 14 residues. The V and J ends lost 3 bases and 6 bases respectively, with 12 bases between them. In germline, CDR1 is LGHNA, CDR2 YSLEER. In DNA, the CDR3 is TGCGCCAGCAGCCAGGACACTAGCGGTCAGCCCCAGCATTTT. It specifies CASSQDTSGQPQHF.

This clone was recorded a few times. The chain has TRBV18 and TRBJ2-1; the D gene is possibly TRBD2 (5 bases). This CDR3 is built from 16 residues. Germline V CDR1 and CDR2: KGHSH, LQKENI. Trimming cost V 3 bases and J 9 bases, with 21 bases left between them. The DNA of the CDR3 is TGTGCCAGCTCACCGGGGAGAGGGTTATCCGAACCTGAGCAGTTCTTC. This translates into CASSPGRGLSEPEQFF. Drawing the rest from reference TRBV18 and TRBJ2-1, the complete variable domain is NAGVMQNPRHLVRRRGQEARLRCSPMKGHSHVYWYRQLPEEGLKFMVYLQKENIIDESGMPKERFSAEFPKEGPSILRIQQVVRGDSAAYFCASSPGRGLSEPEQFFGPGTRLTVL.

This clone was counted a few times. The gene calls are TRBV7-3 and TRBJ2-1, with 9 bases lining up with TRBD2. The CDR3 length is 15 residues. Germline V CDR1 and CDR2: SGHTA, FQGTGA. V was pared by 3 bases and J by 3 bases, with 3 bases of the junction left unmatched. Written as DNA, the CDR3 is TGTGCCAGCAGCTTGGCGACTAGCGGCTACAATGAGCAGTTCTTC. It codes for CASSLATSGYNEQFF.

Many counts were recorded for this clone. The CDR3 DNA follows: TGTGCCAGCAGCTTATCCCCTCGGGAGACCCAGTACTTC. Its translation: CASSLSPRETQYF. The chain has TRBV7-6 and TRBJ2-5; the D is unclear. The CDR3 runs 13 residues. CDR1 is SGHVS and CDR2 is FNYEAQ in the germline V gene. Trimming stripped 2 bases from V and 5 bases from J, with 9 bases between.

The genes are TRBV9 and TRBJ2-7; D unresolved. The ends were cut back, 0 bases at V and 2 bases at J, with 15 bases in the middle. Germline V gene data show CDR1 as SGDLS and CDR2 as YYNGEE. The CDR3 sequence is 16 residues long. The CDR3 nucleotides are TGTGCCAGCAGCGTAGGAACCGGCCGGGTCCCCTACGAGCAGTACTTC. Translating it yields CASSVGTGRVPYEQYF.

This chain uses TRBV5-1 with TRBJ2-1, with D possibly TRBD1 on 6 matching bases. The CDR3 length is 14 residues. CDR1 is SGHRS and CDR2 is YFSETQ in the germline V gene. Trimming removed 0 bases at V and 10 bases at J, with 14 bases between. Written as DNA, the CDR3 is TGCGCCAGCAGCTTGGAGGCAGGGGAAGGAGAGCAGTTCTTC. Encoded protein: CASSLEAGEGEQFF.

The sample holds a few counts of this clone. The chain carries TRBV6-5 and TRBJ2-1, with D possibly matching TRBD1 (6 bases). CDR1 MNHEY and CDR2 SVGAGI come from the germline V gene. The ends were cut back, 5 bases at V and 6 bases at J, with 17 bases in the middle. The CDR3 length is 15 residues. CDR3 amino acids: CASSRSSGDGNEQFF. As DNA, the CDR3 is TGTGCCAGCAGTCGTTCATCAGGGGACGGCAATGAGCAGTTCTTC.

This chain joins TRBV10-3 and TRBJ1-2; 9 nucleotides agree with TRBD1. The germline V gene has CDR1 ENHRY and CDR2 SYGVKD. Unmatched junction bases numbered 6, after V lost 5 bases and J lost 8 bases. The CDR3 has 13 amino acids. Here the CDR3 reads CAISNRDREGYTF. For the CDR3, the DNA is TGTGCCATCAGTAACCGGGACAGGGAAGGCTACACCTTC.

A few counts support this clone. V usage is TRBV7-2 and J usage is TRBJ2-2; D might be TRBD2 (6 bases). Trimming left V 6 bases short and J 4 bases short, with 15 bases between. Per germline, CDR1 SGHTA and CDR2 FQGNSA. The CDR3 consists of 15 residues. CDR3 residues: CASSSSAGSTGELFF. DNA for the CDR3: TGTGCCAGCAGTTCATCCGCGGGATCCACCGGGGAGCTGTTTTTT.

This clone occurred a few times. The J gene is TRBJ2-5, the V gene TRBV28, with 10 bases fitting TRBD1. The germline V gene encodes CDR1 MDHEN and CDR2 SYDVKM. The CDR3 is 17 residues long. J lost 9 bases, V lost 7 bases, and 20 bases had no gene match. The CDR3 loop reads CASTRSGTGASGGSQYF. In DNA form, the CDR3 reads TGTGCCAGCACCCGCTCCGGGACAGGGGCGTCCGGTGGGTCCCAGTACTTC. Full variable domain (rest looked up from reference TRBV28 and TRBJ2-5): DVKVTQSSRYLVKRTGEKVFLECVQDMDHENMFWYRQDPGLGLRLIYFSYDVKMKEKGDIPEGYSVSREKKERFSLILESASTNQTSMYLCASTRSGTGASGGSQYFGPGTRLLVL.

The sample holds a few counts of this clone. The chain joins TRBV4-1 to TRBJ2-7, with 11 bases that match TRBD2. Germline lookup yields CDR1 MGHRA and CDR2 YSYEKL. This CDR3 has 17 amino acids. V shed 2 bases and J 2 bases; nucleotides not matched to a gene: 8. The CDR3: CASSQRFGGLAAYEQYF. The CDR3 DNA is TGCGCCAGCAGCCAACGTTTCGGGGGACTAGCGGCCTACGAGCAGTACTTC.

As concerns this clone: At one end, the junction sequence differs from germline, possibly due to a read error. The V call is TRBV7-3, the J call TRBJ2-3, with 7 bases that match TRBD2. Germline-derived CDR1 and CDR2 are SGHTA and FQGTGA. The CDR3 is 15 residues long. The CDR3 sequence is CAGSAAGLETDTQYF. CDR3 coding DNA: TGTGCCGGCAGCGCAGCGGGACTGGAGACAGATACGCAGTATTTT.

There are a few counts of this clone. V is TRBV19 and J is TRBJ2-5; maybe TRBD2 (5 bases). Germline V gene data show CDR1 as LNHDA and CDR2 as SQIVND (reference sequence). The CDR3 length is 13 residues. V lost 0 bases and J lost 9, with 11 bases in between. CDR3: CASSIEASSAQYF. In DNA, the CDR3 is TGTGCCAGTAGTATAGAGGCTAGTAGCGCCCAGTACTTC.

The sample holds many counts of this clone. The V and J genes are TRBV2 and TRBJ2-1, with D perhaps TRBD1 (6 bases). The CDR3 is made up of 15 amino acids. Germline CDR1 SNHLY, CDR2 FYNNEI. V shed 1 base and J shed 3 bases, with 10 bases lying between them. The DNA of the CDR3 is TGTGCCAGCAGTGAAGGCAGGGGAAACTACAATGAGCAGTTCTTC. Translated: CASSEGRGNYNEQFF.

The V gene is TRBV4-3, the J gene TRBJ1-2, with D unclear. V lost 0 bases, J lost 6 bases, and 8 bases lay in between. CDR1 and CDR2 (germline): LGHNA, YSLEER. The CDR3 covers 13 residues. The CDR3 DNA follows: TGCGCCAGCAGCCAAGAAGCGGGGAATGGCTACACCTTC. Translated, it gives CASSQEAGNGYTF.

CDR3 sequence: CASSLLGISGSTYEQYF. In DNA form, the CDR3 reads TGTGCCAGCAGCTTACTCGGGATAAGTGGCTCTACCTACGAGCAGTACTTC. The chain carries TRBV7-9 and TRBJ2-7; tentative D call: TRBD2 (5 bases). The V gene's germline CDR1 is SEHNR and CDR2 FQNEAQ (reference sequence). V lost 2 bases and J lost 2, with 19 bases in between. The CDR3 is made up of 17 amino acids.

Only a few counts were recorded for this clone. This chain connects TRBV28 to TRBJ2-3, with 10 bases identical to TRBD1. V dropped 5 bases and J dropped 3; count of bases not matched to a gene: 8. The CDR3 loop spans 16 amino acids. CDR1 and CDR2 (germline): MDHEN, SYDVKM. CDR3 residues: CASSVRQGAGTDTQYF. The CDR3 region has the DNA TGTGCCAGCAGTGTCCGACAGGGGGCAGGGACAGATACGCAGTATTTT. The whole variable domain, filled in from reference TRBV28 and TRBJ2-3, reads DVKVTQSSRYLVKRTGEKVFLECVQDMDHENMFWYRQDPGLGLRLIYFSYDVKMKEKGDIPEGYSVSREKKERFSLILESASTNQTSMYLCASSVRQGAGTDTQYFGPGTRLTVL.

This sequence joins TRBV18 and TRBJ2-3, with 9 nucleotides matching TRBD2. This CDR3 is 15 amino acids long. CDR1 is KGHSH, CDR2 LQKENI, per germline. Germline trimming cut 6 bases from V and 2 bases from J; bases unmatched to any gene: 6. This chain's CDR3 is CASSRAGGTTDTQYF. In DNA, the CDR3 is TGTGCCAGCTCGCGGGCGGGAGGGACCACAGATACGCAGTATTTT.

This clone was recorded at least ten times. V usage is TRBV4-3 and J usage is TRBJ1-4; the D gene is possibly TRBD1 (6 bases). V lost 1 base and J lost 8, with 11 bases in between. There are 14 residues in the CDR3. Germline CDR1 and CDR2: LGHNA and YSLEER. The CDR3: CASSQARGEEKLFF. Here the CDR3 DNA reads TGCGCCAGCAGCCAAGCCAGGGGAGAAGAAAAACTGTTTTTT.

This clone showed up just a few times. The V gene is TRBV7-2, the J gene TRBJ2-3; D might be TRBD1 (7 bases). The V gene lost 2 bases and the J gene lost 4 bases, with 13 bases spanning the gap. Germline loops: CDR1 SGHTA, CDR2 FQGNSA. CDR3 length: 15 amino acids. CDR3 sequence (DNA): TGTGCCAGCAGCTTATCCGGAGGGGGCGCAGATACGCAGTATTTT. It specifies CASSLSGGGADTQYF.

The genes are TRBV5-1 and TRBJ2-2; no firm D call. There are 16 residues in the CDR3. The V end lost 0 bases, the J end lost 2 bases, and 11 bases lay between the germline ends. CDR1 and CDR2 (germline): SGHRS, YFSETQ. The CDR3 coding sequence is TGCGCCAGCAGCTTGGCCGTCGCGAAAAACACCGGGGAGCTGTTTTTT. It translates to CASSLAVAKNTGELFF.

This chain connects TRBV4-2 to TRBJ2-3, with D possibly being TRBD2 (6 bases). The CDR3 covers 15 residues. The germline gives CDR1 LGHNA, CDR2 YNFKEQ. V was cut by 0 bases and J by 5 bases, with 12 bases left in between. CDR3 in amino acids: CASSQDGTGRDTQYF. CDR3 bases: TGTGCCAGCAGCCAAGATGGGACTGGTAGAGATACGCAGTATTTT.

The J gene is TRBJ2-2, the V gene TRBV9; no clear D. This CDR3 is built from 15 residues. CDR1 is SGDLS, CDR2 YYNGEE, per germline. Trimming took off 0 bases at V and 3 bases at J, with 9 bases between the two ends. The CDR3 loop is CASSVDLLYTGELFF. The DNA for the CDR3 is TGTGCCAGCAGCGTAGACTTGCTTTACACCGGGGAGCTGTTTTTT.

The J gene is TRBJ2-7, the V gene TRBV7-9, with 7 positions matching TRBD1. V shed 5 bases, J shed 7 bases, and the junction held 8 bases outside the gene matches. Germline V gives CDR1 SEHNR, CDR2 FQNEAQ (reference sequence). This CDR3 spans 13 amino acids. For the CDR3, the DNA is TGTGCCAGCAGCACTCAGGGGGTAGGTGAGCAGTACTTC. Translated, it gives CASSTQGVGEQYF. The variable domain in full, with the rest retrieved from reference TRBV7-9 and TRBJ2-7, is DTGVSQNPRHKITKRGQNVTFRCDPISEHNRLYWYRQTLGQGPEFLTYFQNEAQLEKSRLLSDRFSAERPKGSFSTLEIQRTEQGDSAMYLCASSTQGVGEQYFGPGTRLTVT.

This chain uses TRBV6-5 with TRBJ2-7; 7 positions agree with TRBD1. Germline CDR1 reads MNHEY; CDR2 reads SVGAGI. Unmatched junction bases numbered 5, after V lost 0 bases and J lost 0 bases. CDR3 size: 16 residues. The CDR3 is CASSYSRQGSSYEQYF. CDR3 nucleotides: TGTGCCAGCAGTTACTCCCGACAGGGCTCCTCCTACGAGCAGTACTTC.

This clone was counted between two and nine times. DNA for the CDR3: TGTGCCAGCAGCGGAGCCGGGACTAGCGGGAGAGAGAATACGCAGTATTTT. Translated, it gives CASSGAGTSGRENTQYF. This chain links TRBV4-2 with TRBJ2-3; the match to TRBD2 covers 14 bases. This CDR3 is 17 amino acids long. The germline CDR1 and CDR2 sequences are LGHNA and YNFKEQ. V shed 5 bases, J shed 7 bases, and the junction held 11 bases outside the gene matches.

This clone turned up a few times. The J gene is TRBJ2-3, the V gene TRBV7-2, with TRBD2 as a possible D gene (6 bases). V was shortened by 5 bases and J by 0 bases, with 18 bases between the two germline ends. The germline V gene has CDR1 SGHTA and CDR2 FQGNSA. This CDR3 is 17 amino acids long. The CDR3 is CASSAIYGGRSTDTQYF. For the CDR3, the DNA is TGTGCCAGCAGCGCTATTTACGGGGGAAGGAGCACAGATACGCAGTATTTT.

The chain recombines TRBV11-3 with TRBJ1-1, with D maybe TRBD1 (5 bases). The ends were cut back, 1 base at V and 1 base at J, with 13 bases in the middle. The CDR3 totals 16 residues. Germline V CDR1 and CDR2: SGHNT, YENEEA. CDR3: CASSLGSGHRNTEAFF. The CDR3 DNA is TGTGCCAGCAGCTTAGGATCAGGACACCGGAACACTGAAGCTTTCTTT. The full variable domain, rest sourced from reference TRBV11-3 and TRBJ1-1, is EAGVVQSPRYKIIEKKQPVAFWCNPISGHNTLYWYLQNLGQGPELLIRYENEEAVDDSQLPKDRFSAERLKGVDSTLKIQPAELGDSAVYLCASSLGSGHRNTEAFFGQGTRLTVV.

This chain uses TRBV18 with TRBJ1-2; D remains unclear. The V end was cut by 3 bases, the J end by 5 bases, with 22 bases between. The CDR3 totals 17 residues. Germline CDR1 is KGHSH and CDR2 is LQKENI. As DNA, the CDR3 is TGTGCCAGCTCACCCGGGCCACCGGGAGCTGACATATATGGCTACACCTTC. It encodes CASSPGPPGADIYGYTF.

This clone was recorded a few times. This sequence joins TRBV1 and TRBJ1-3; the table's D call, TRBD1, was not checked against the DNA. TRBV1 is classified as a pseudogene. CDR3 length: 15 amino acids. The CDR3 loop is CTSSCRRGERNTIYF. The CDR3 DNA sequence: TGCACCAGCAGCTGTCGCAGGGGAGAGAGAAACACCATATATTTT.

This sequence joins TRBV6-6 and TRBJ1-3; a possible D gene is TRBD1 (6 bases). CDR1 and CDR2 (germline): MNHNY, SVGAGI (reference sequence). V gave up 7 bases and J gave up 0 bases, with 16 bases separating them. The CDR3 sequence is 16 residues long. Here the CDR3 reads CASTPGGAGSGNTIYF. As DNA, the CDR3 is TGTGCCAGCACCCCGGGGGGCGCGGGCTCTGGAAACACCATATATTTT.

The chain has TRBV7-8 and TRBJ2-1, with 8 nucleotides matching TRBD1. This CDR3 contains 15 residues. Trimming took 3 bases from V and 5 from J; bases not matched to a gene: 6. CDR1 and CDR2 from the germline V gene are SGHVS and FQNEAQ. The CDR3 loop reads CASSFLGQENNEQFF. The CDR3 DNA is TGTGCCAGCAGCTTTTTGGGACAGGAGAACAATGAGCAGTTCTTC. Variable domain in full (rest from reference TRBV7-8 and TRBJ2-1): GAGVSQSPRYKVAKRGQDVALRCDPISGHVSLFWYQQALGQGPEFLTYFQNEAQLDKSGLPSDRFFAERPEGSVSTLKIQRTQQEDSAVYLCASSFLGQENNEQFFGPGTRLTVL.